Presented here are 9 T cell receptor beta chains from one specimen sequenced in a study of blood T cell repertoires in COVID-19. The table came from immunoSEQ multiplex PCR; TCRdb's copy has only in-frame clones and leaves some out. This sample has 250,000 to 300,000 clones, with approximately 78% found just once. Specimen: PBMCs or T cells enriched from blood (not recorded which). The receptor source for this set is a man in his forties who had been exposed to COVID-19.

The CDR3 coding sequence is TGTGCCAGCAGCCCGACAGGGGGTGGCTACACCTTC. Residues: CASSPTGGGYTF. The chain uses TRBV7-9 and TRBJ1-2, with 9 bases identical to TRBD1. The CDR3 loop spans 12 amino acids. J was trimmed by 7 bases and V by 5 bases; bases with no gene match: 2. Germline CDR1 is SEHNR and CDR2 is FQNEAQ (reference sequence). The complete variable domain, with remaining parts taken from reference TRBV7-9 and TRBJ1-2, reads DTGVSQNPRHKITKRGQNVTFRCDPISEHNRLYWYRQTLGQGPEFLTYFQNEAQLEKSRLLSDRFSAERPKGSFSTLEIQRTEQGDSAMYLCASSPTGGGYTFGSGTRLTVV.

This clone has just one count. The genes are TRBV18 and TRBJ1-2; D gene uncertain. The germline V and J ends were trimmed by 6 bases and 3 bases, with 11 bases remaining between them. The germline CDR1 and CDR2 sequences are KGHSH and LQKENI. This CDR3 comprises 13 residues. CDR3 in amino acids: CASSQDLDYGYTF. DNA for the CDR3: TGTGCCAGCTCTCAGGACTTGGACTATGGCTACACCTTC. Full variable domain (missing parts from reference TRBV18 and TRBJ1-2): NAGVMQNPRHLVRRRGQEARLRCSPMKGHSHVYWYRQLPEEGLKFMVYLQKENIIDESGMPKERFSAEFPKEGPSILRIQQVVRGDSAAYFCASSQDLDYGYTFGSGTRLTVV.

The chain has TRBV9 and TRBJ1-4; maybe TRBD1 (6 bases). From germline, CDR1 is SGDLS and CDR2 YYNGEE. This CDR3 has 16 amino acids. Trimming left V 3 bases short and J 8 bases short, with 20 bases between. As DNA, the CDR3 is TGTGCCAGCAGCGAGAGACAAACAGGGAAAGGGGAAAAACTGTTTTTT. This gives the protein CASSERQTGKGEKLFF. The full variable domain, its missing parts supplied by reference TRBV9 and TRBJ1-4, is DSGVTQTPKHLITATGQRVTLRCSPRSGDLSVYWYQQSLDQGLQFLIQYYNGEERAKGNILERFSAQQFPDLHSELNLSSLELGDSALYFCASSERQTGKGEKLFFGSGTQLSVL.

The chain has TRBV30 and TRBJ2-7; TRBD2 matches 7 bases. The CDR3 is 15 amino acids. Germline V gene lookup returns CDR1 GTSNPN and CDR2 SVGIG (reference sequence). The ends lost 3 bases at V and 2 bases at J; junction bases unmatched: 10. CDR3 sequence reads: CAWRHKLAFAYEQYF. The CDR3 nucleotides read TGTGCCTGGAGACATAAACTAGCGTTCGCCTACGAGCAGTACTTC.

CDR3 loop: CASSLAGQDTGELFF. The CDR3 DNA sequence: TGTGCCAGCAGCTTAGCGGGTCAGGACACCGGGGAGCTGTTTTTT. V usage is TRBV3-1 (or the pseudogene TRBV3-2) and J usage is TRBJ2-2, with TRBD2 matching over 7 bases. Germline CDR1 is LGHDT and CDR2 is YNNKEL (reference sequence). This CDR3 is built from 15 residues. V was pared by 5 bases and J by 3 bases, with 6 bases of the junction left unmatched.

The chain combines TRBV5-1 with TRBJ1-1; 7 bases map to TRBD1. The V segment lost 3 bases and the J segment 6 bases; nucleotides outside the gene matches: 11. The CDR3 is made up of 15 amino acids. Germline-derived CDR1 and CDR2 are SGHRS and YFSETQ. The CDR3 is CASSWDRGVRAEAFF. As DNA, the CDR3 is TGCGCCAGCAGCTGGGACAGAGGGGTGAGGGCTGAAGCTTTCTTT.

CDR3 bases: TGTGCCAGCAGTTTAGAGACGGGCACTGAAGCTTTCTTT. Translating it yields CASSLETGTEAFF. This rearrangement joins TRBV12-3 or TRBV12-4 to TRBJ1-1; unclear D gene. The V gene lost 1 base and the J gene lost 4 bases, with 7 bases spanning the gap. The CDR3 sequence is 13 residues long.

This chain connects TRBV6-5 to TRBJ1-1; a weak D match, TRBD1 (5 bases). The V gene lost 7 bases and the J gene lost 4 bases, with 13 bases spanning the gap. The CDR3 sequence is 13 residues long. Looked up from germline, CDR1 is MNHEY and CDR2 is SVGAGI. The CDR3 region has the DNA TGTGCCAGCACCTCAGGGCCCGGCACTGAAGCTTTCTTT. It translates to CASTSGPGTEAFF.

The V call is TRBV9, the J call TRBJ2-7; TRBD1 aligns across 7 bases. Germline loops: CDR1 SGDLS, CDR2 YYNGEE. Trimming at V came to 0 bases and at J to 3 bases, leaving 6 bases not matched to a gene. The CDR3 totals 15 residues. Here the CDR3 DNA reads TGTGCCAGCAGCGTAGCCGGGCAGGGGGACTACGAGCAGTACTTC. Its protein is CASSVAGQGDYEQYF.